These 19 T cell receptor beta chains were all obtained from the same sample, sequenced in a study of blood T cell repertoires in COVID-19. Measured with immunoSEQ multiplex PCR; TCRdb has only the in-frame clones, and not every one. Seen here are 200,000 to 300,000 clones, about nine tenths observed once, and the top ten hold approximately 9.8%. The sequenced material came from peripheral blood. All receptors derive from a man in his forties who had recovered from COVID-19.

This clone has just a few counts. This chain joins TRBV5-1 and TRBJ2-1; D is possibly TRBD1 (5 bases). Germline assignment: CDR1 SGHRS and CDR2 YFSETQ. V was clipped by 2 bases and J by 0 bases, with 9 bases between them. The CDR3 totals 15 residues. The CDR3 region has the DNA TGCGCCAGCAGCTTTGGCAGGGTCTCCTACAATGAGCAGTTCTTC. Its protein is CASSFGRVSYNEQFF.

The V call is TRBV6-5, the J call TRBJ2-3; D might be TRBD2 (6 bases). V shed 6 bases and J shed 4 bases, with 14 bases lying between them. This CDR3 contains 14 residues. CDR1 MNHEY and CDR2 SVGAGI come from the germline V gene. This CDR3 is CASRRGFEADTQYF. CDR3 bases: TGTGCCAGCAGGCGGGGATTTGAAGCAGATACGCAGTATTTT.

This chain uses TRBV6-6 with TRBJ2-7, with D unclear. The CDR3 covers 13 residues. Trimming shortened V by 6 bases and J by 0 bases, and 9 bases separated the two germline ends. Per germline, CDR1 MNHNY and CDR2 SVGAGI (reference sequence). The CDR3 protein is CASRVGVSYEQYF. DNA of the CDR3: TGTGCCAGCAGAGTTGGAGTCTCCTACGAGCAGTACTTC.

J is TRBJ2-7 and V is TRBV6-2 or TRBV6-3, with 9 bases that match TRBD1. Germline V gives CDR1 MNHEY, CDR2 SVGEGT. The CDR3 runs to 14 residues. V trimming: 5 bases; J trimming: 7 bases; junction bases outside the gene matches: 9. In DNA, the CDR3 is TGTGCCAGCAGTCAAGGGACAGGGCGGGGAGAGCAGTACTTC. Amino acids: CASSQGTGRGEQYF.

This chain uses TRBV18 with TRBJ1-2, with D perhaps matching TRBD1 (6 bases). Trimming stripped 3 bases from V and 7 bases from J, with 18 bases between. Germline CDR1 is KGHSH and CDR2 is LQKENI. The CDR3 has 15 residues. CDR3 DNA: TGTGCCAGCTCACCGCAGACAGGCCCCGAGGGTGGCTACACCTTC. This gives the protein CASSPQTGPEGGYTF.

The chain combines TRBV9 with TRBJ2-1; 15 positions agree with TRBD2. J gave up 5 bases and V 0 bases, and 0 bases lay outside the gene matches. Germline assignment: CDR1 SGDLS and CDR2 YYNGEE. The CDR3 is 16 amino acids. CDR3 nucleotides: TGTGCCAGCAGCGTAGGGACTAGCGGGAGGGACAATGAGCAGTTCTTC. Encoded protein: CASSVGTSGRDNEQFF.

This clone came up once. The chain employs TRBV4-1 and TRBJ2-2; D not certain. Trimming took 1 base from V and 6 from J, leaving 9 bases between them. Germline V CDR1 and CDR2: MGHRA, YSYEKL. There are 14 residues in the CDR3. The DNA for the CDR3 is TGCGCCAGCAGCCAAGTCGCGGTGCCCGGGGAGCTGTTTTTT. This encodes CASSQVAVPGELFF.

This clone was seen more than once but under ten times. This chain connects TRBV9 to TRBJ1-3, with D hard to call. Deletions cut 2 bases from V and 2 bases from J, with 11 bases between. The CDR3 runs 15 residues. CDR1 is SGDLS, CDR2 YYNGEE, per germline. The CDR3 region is CASSVGLLTGNTIYF. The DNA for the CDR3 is TGTGCCAGCAGCGTTGGCCTCCTTACTGGAAACACCATATATTTT.

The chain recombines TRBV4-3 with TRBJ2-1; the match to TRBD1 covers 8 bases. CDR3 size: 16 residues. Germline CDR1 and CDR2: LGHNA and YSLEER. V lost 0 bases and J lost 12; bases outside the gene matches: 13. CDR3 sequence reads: CASSQDRGTGPQGQFF. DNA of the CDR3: TGCGCCAGCAGCCAAGATCGGGGGACAGGACCACAAGGGCAGTTCTTC.

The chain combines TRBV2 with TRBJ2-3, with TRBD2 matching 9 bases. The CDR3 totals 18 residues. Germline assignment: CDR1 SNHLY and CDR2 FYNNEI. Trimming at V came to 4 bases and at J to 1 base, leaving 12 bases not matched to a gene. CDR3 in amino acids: CASSVGLAGPVRTDTQYF. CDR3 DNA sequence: TGTGCCAGCAGTGTTGGGCTAGCGGGACCAGTTCGCACAGATACGCAGTATTTT.

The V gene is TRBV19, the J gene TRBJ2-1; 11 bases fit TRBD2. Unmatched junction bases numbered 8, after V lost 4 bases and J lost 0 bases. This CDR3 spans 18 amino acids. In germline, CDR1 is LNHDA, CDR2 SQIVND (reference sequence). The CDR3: CASSTRLAGFRSYNEQFF. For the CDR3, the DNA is TGTGCCAGTAGTACCCGACTAGCGGGGTTCCGCTCCTACAATGAGCAGTTCTTC.

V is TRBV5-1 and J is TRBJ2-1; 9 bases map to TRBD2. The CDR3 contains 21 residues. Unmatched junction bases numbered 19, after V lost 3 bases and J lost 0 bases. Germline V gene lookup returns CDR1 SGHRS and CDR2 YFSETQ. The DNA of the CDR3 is TGCGCCAGCAGCTACCGGAGTAAGGCGGGGGGGCCGGAGAGCTCCTACAATGAGCAGTTCTTC. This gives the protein CASSYRSKAGGPESSYNEQFF.

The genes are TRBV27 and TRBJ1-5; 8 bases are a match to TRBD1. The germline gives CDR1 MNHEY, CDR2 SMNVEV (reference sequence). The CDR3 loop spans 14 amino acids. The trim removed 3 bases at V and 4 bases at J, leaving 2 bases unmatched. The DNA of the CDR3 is TGTGCCAGCAGTTTGAGGACAGGGAATCAGCCCCAGCATTTT. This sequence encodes CASSLRTGNQPQHF.

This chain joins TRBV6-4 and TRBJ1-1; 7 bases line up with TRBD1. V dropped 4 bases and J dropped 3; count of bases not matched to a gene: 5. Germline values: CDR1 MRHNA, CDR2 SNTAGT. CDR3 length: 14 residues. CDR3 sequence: CASSVETGHTEAFF. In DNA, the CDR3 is TGTGCCAGCAGTGTCGAGACAGGGCACACTGAAGCTTTCTTT.

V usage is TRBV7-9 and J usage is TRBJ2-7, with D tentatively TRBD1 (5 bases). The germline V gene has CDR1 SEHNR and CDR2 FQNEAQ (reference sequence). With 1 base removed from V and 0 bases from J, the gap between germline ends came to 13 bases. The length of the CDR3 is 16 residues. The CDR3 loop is CASSLGRGRNSYEQYF. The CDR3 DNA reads TGTGCCAGCAGCTTAGGAAGGGGCCGAAACTCCTACGAGCAGTACTTC.

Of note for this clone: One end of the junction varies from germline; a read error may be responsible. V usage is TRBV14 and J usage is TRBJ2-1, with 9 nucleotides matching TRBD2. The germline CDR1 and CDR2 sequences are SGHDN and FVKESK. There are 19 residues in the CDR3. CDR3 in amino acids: CASNQGSGTSYRSYNEQFF. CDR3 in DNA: TGTGCCAGCAACCAAGGGTCCGGGACTAGCTATCGCTCCTACAATGAGCAGTTCTTC.

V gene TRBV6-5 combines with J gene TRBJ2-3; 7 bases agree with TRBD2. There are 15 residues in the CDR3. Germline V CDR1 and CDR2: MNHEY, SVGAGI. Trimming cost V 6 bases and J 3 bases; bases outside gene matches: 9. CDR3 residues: CASSTPSGGTDTQYF. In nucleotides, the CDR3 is TGTGCCAGCAGCACCCCTAGCGGCGGAACAGATACGCAGTATTTT.

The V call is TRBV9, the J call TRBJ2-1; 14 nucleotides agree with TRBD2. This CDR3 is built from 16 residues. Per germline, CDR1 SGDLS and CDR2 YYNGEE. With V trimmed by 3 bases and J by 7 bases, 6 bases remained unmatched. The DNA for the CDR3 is TGTGCCAGCAGCGCCAGGACTAGCGGGGGGTCTAATGAGCAGTTCTTC. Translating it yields CASSARTSGGSNEQFF.

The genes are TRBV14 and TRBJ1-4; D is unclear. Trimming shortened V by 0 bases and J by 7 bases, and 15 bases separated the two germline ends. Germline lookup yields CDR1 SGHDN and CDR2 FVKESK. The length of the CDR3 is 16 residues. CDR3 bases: TGTGCCAGCAGCCAAGACCTCAATTTAGCGCGTGAAAAACTGTTTTTT. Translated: CASSQDLNLAREKLFF.